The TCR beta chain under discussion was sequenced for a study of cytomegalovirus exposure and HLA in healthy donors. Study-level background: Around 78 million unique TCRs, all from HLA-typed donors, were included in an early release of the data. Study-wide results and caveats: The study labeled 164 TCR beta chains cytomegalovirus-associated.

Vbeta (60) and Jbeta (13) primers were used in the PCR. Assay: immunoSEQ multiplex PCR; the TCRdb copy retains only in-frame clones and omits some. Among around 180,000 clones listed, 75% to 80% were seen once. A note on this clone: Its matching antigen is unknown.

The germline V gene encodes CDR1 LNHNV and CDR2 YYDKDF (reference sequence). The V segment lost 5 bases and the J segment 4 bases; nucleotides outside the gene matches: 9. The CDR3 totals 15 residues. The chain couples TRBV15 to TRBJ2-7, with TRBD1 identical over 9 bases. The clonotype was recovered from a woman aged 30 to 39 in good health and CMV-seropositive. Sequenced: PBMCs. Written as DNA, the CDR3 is TGTGCCACCAGCGGGTACAGGGGGCTTGAGTACGAGCAGTACTTC. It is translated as CATSGYRGLEYEQYF.